The TCR beta chain described here comes from a study of T cell responses to AZD1222 COVID-19 vaccine. The study, taken as a whole, reports: Rises in breadth and depth of Spike-specific TCRs came after two AZD1222 doses. Only 5 or 6 people who got AZD1222 tested seropositive at baseline. Targets within unmutated variant regions were reportedly found for nearly half of spike-specific TCRs.

From germline, CDR1 is GTSNPN and CDR2 SVGIG (reference sequence). The CDR3 has 16 amino acids. V lost 3 bases, J lost 8 bases, and 25 bases lay in between. Profiling relied on immunoSEQ multiplex PCR, and the TCRdb table lists in-frame clones only, not all of them. The data hold tens of thousands of clones, with about nine tenths observed a single time. In regard to this clone: Its antigen is currently unknown.

The chain recombines TRBV30 with TRBJ1-1; D possibly corresponds to TRBD1 (5 bases). This sample comprised peripheral blood, obtained 28 days after the second AZD1222 dose. This TCR was sampled from an adult who received the AZD1222 COVID-19 vaccine. CDR3 region: CAWSLSRTFKTLEAFF. The CDR3 region has the DNA TGTGCCTGGAGCCTAAGTAGGACATTTAAGACGTTGGAAGCTTTCTTT.